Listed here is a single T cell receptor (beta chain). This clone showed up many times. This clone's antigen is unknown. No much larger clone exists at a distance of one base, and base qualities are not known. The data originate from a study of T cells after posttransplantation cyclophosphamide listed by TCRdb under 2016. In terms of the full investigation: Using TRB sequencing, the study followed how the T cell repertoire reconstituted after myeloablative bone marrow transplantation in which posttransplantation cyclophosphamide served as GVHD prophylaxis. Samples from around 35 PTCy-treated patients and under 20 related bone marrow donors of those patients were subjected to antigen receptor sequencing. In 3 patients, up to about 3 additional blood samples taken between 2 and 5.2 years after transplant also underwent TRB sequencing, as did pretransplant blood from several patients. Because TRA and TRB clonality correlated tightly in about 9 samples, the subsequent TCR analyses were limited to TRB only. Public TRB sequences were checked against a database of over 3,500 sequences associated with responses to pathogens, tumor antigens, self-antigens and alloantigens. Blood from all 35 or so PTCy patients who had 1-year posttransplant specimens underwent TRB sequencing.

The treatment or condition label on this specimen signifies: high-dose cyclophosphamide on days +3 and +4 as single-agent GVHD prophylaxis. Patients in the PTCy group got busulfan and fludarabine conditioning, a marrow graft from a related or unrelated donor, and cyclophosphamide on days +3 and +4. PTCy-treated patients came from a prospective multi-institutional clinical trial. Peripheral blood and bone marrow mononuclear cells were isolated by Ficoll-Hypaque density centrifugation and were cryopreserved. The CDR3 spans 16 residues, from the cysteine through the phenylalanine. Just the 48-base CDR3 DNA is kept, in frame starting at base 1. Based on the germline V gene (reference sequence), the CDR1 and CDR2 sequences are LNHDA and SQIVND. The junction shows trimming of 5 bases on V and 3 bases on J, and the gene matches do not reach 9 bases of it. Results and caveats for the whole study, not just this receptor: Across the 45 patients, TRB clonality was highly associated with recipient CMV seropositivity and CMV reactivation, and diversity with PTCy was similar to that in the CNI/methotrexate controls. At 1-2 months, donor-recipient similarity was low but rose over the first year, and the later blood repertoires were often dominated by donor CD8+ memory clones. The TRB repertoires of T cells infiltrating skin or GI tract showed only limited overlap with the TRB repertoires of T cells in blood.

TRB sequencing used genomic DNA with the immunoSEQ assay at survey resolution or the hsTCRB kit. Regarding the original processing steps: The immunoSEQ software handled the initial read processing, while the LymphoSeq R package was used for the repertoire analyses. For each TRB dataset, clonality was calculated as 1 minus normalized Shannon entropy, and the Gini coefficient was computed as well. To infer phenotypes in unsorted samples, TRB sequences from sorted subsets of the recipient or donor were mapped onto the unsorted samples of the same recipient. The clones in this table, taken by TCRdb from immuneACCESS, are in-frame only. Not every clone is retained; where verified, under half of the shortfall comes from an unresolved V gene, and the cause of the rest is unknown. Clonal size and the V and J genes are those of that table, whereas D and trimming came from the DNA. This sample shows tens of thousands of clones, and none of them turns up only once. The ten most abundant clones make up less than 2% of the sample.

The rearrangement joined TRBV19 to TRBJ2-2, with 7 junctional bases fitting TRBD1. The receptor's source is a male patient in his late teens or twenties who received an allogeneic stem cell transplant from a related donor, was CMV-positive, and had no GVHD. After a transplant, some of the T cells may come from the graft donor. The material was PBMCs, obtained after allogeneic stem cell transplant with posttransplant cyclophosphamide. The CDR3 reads CASSPATGVDTGELFF. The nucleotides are TGTGCCAGTAGTCCTGCCACAGGGGTTGACACCGGGGAGCTGTTTTTT.